This T cell receptor (beta chain) originates from a study of T-cell reconstitution after alpha-beta-depleted transplantation in children. Findings of the study overall: Alpha-beta T cells present about two months after transplant were reported to originate from several hundred expanded graft clones.

This clonotype was seen more than once but under ten times. Its antigen is still unknown. Unique molecular identifiers were used to barcode this TCRbeta library. A single record per CDR3 protein comes from TCRdb applying MiXCR to the PCR reads. The table shows under 250,000 distinct CDR3 sequences, with approximately 15% occurring only once. The CDR3 totals 15 residues. Germline V gene sequence: CDR1 MDHEN, CDR2 SYDVKM. Trimming took off 4 bases at V and 0 bases at J, with 9 bases between the two ends. This sequence originates from a male patient between 2 and 15 years old who had a stem cell transplant for acute lymphoblastic leukemia, so the T cells may come from the graft donor. The chain employs TRBV28 and TRBJ1-4; D gene uncertain. Sample: PBMCs, mostly from graft donor cells, taken 360 days after TCRalphabeta/CD19-depleted stem cell transplant. The CDR3 is CASSSPVPTNEKLFF. The DNA of the CDR3 is TGTGCCAGCAGTTCTCCAGTCCCAACTAATGAAAAACTGTTTTTT.